A selection of T cell receptor beta chains follows, all from one sample in a study of early T cells in non-severe SARS-CoV-2 infection. MiXCR, run by TCRdb on the 5' RACE reads, gives a single entry per CDR3 protein. Among approximately 46,000 distinct CDR3 sequences listed, 6% to 6.5% were seen once. The sample comprised whole blood. Receptors originate from an adult who was a healthcare worker with PCR-confirmed SARS-CoV-2 infection or an uninfected control (not recorded which). The CDR3 runs from the conserved cysteine through the conserved F or W. The order of the fields is clone size, V gene, J gene, D gene, CDR3 protein, CDR3 DNA. D genes are given only for firm matches. Clone size is stated in some rows and not others, as once, few, many or a class when expanded.

few	TRBV5-4	TRBJ1-2	-	CASSSRQRQGTYGYTF	TGTGCCAGCAGCTCCAGGCAGCGGCAGGGGACCTATGGCTACACCTTC
many	TRBV9	TRBJ2-5	-	CASSESVGAQETQYF	TGTGCCAGCAGCGAATCTGTGGGGGCCCAAGAGACCCAGTACTTC
many	TRBV20-1	TRBJ2-1	TRBD2	CSATELAGAEEQFF	TGCAGTGCTACTGAACTAGCGGGGGCGGAGGAGCAGTTCTTC
many	TRBV29-1	TRBJ2-3	-	CSVVDPTVPSTDTQYF	TGCAGCGTTGTTGACCCCACCGTACCTAGCACAGATACGCAGTATTTT
-	TRBV20-1	TRBJ1-1	-	CSAGKDTPLGKNTEAFF	TGCAGTGCCGGGAAAGACACTCCACTAGGAAAGAACACTGAAGCTTTCTTT
-	TRBV10-1	TRBJ2-1	-	CASSPGLGSGYNEQFF	TGCGCCAGCAGTCCGGGACTTGGTAGCGGCTACAATGAGCAGTTCTTC
few	TRBV30	TRBJ1-1	-	CAWGTANTEAFF	TGTGCCTGGGGGACGGCGAACACTGAAGCTTTCTTT
many	TRBV4-3	TRBJ2-5	-	CASSQDPGETQYF	TGCGCCAGCAGCCAAGACCCTGGGGAGACCCAGTACTTC
-	TRBV11-2	TRBJ2-5	TRBD2	CASSLGGTRVETQYF	TGTGCCAGCAGCTTGGGAGGGACGAGAGTCGAGACCCAGTACTTC
few	TRBV3-1	TRBJ2-5	-	CASSQVAMGTQYF	TGTGCCAGCAGCCAAGTCGCAATGGGGACCCAGTACTTC
-	TRBV13	TRBJ2-2	-	CASSRGAPTGELFF	TGTGCCAGCAGCCGGGGGGCCCCCACCGGGGAGCTGTTTTTT
-	TRBV5-6	TRBJ2-7	-	CASSLGTLGIYEQYF	TGTGCCAGCAGCTTGGGGACTTTGGGGATCTACGAGCAGTACTTC